One and the same sample provided the 27 T cell receptor beta chains below, sequenced in a study of blood T cell repertoires in COVID-19. Measured with immunoSEQ multiplex PCR; TCRdb has only the in-frame clones, and not every one. The table includes 50,000 to 60,000 clones, roughly 89% detected once. The sequencing sample was made of peripheral blood. The source is a human donor in a cohort sampled during active COVID-19.

The chain employs TRBV11-1 and TRBJ1-2; perhaps TRBD1 as D (5 bases). V lost 6 bases to trimming and J lost 2 bases, with 13 bases between them. Germline V gives CDR1 SGHAT, CDR2 FQDESV (reference sequence). The CDR3 is made up of 14 amino acids. CDR3 nucleotides: TGTGCCAGCAGTGATGGACAAGGGAACTATGGCTACACCTTC. Its translation is CASSDGQGNYGYTF. The entire variable domain, with the rest obtained from reference TRBV11-1 and TRBJ1-2, is as follows: EAEVAQSPRYKITEKSQAVAFWCDPISGHATLYWYRQILGQGPELLVQFQDESVVDDSQLPKDRFSAERLKGVDSTLKIQPAELGDSAMYLCASSDGQGNYGYTFGSGTRLTVV.

The CDR3 protein is CAHGANYGYTF. The CDR3 nucleotides read TGTGCCCACGGGGCTAACTATGGCTACACCTTC. The J gene is TRBJ1-2, the V gene TRBV28; D remains ambiguous. The germline CDR1 and CDR2 sequences are MDHEN and SYDVKM. The CDR3 sequence is 11 residues long. V was shortened by 11 bases and J by 0 bases, with 7 bases between the two germline ends.

The V gene is TRBV27, the J gene TRBJ2-3; 7 bases are shared with TRBD1. CDR1 and CDR2 (germline): MNHEY, SMNVEV (reference sequence). The V gene end was trimmed by 7 bases and the J gene end by 2 bases; junction bases not matched to a gene: 12. The CDR3 has 16 residues. CDR3: CASTLDEDRTTDTQYF. CDR3 sequence (DNA): TGTGCCAGCACCCTTGACGAGGACAGGACCACAGATACGCAGTATTTT.

The J gene is TRBJ2-3, the V gene TRBV27, with 8 bases matching TRBD2. This CDR3 has 17 amino acids. V trimming: 6 bases; J trimming: 0 bases; junction bases outside the gene matches: 11. CDR1 MNHEY and CDR2 SMNVEV come from the germline V gene (reference sequence). CDR3 residues: CASRRTGGRASTDTQYF. The DNA of the CDR3 is TGTGCCAGCAGAAGGACGGGGGGGCGAGCTAGCACAGATACGCAGTATTTT.

The gene calls are TRBV15 and TRBJ1-4; D may be TRBD1 (5 bases). CDR1 is LNHNV, CDR2 YYDKDF, per germline (reference sequence). Trimming shortened V by 5 bases and J by 0 bases, and 7 bases separated the two germline ends. This CDR3 contains 14 residues. The CDR3 nucleotides are TGTGCCACCAGCCGACAGACAACTAATGAAAAACTGTTTTTT. It encodes CATSRQTTNEKLFF. The variable domain in full, completed from reference TRBV15 and TRBJ1-4, reads DAMVIQNPRYQVTQFGKPVTLSCSQTLNHNVMYWYQQKSSQAPKLLFHYYDKDFNNEADTPDNFQSRRPNTSFCFLDIRSPGLGDTAMYLCATSRQTTNEKLFFGSGTQLSVL.

V gene TRBV28 combines with J gene TRBJ2-2; 10 positions match TRBD1. V shed 10 bases and J 7 bases; nucleotides not matched to a gene: 6. Germline lookup yields CDR1 MDHEN and CDR2 SYDVKM. The CDR3 spans 13 residues. CDR3 amino acids: CATRQGAFGELFF. Written as DNA, the CDR3 is TGTGCCACCAGACAGGGGGCGTTCGGGGAGCTGTTTTTT.

V and J are TRBV19 and TRBJ1-4; D not resolved. Germline assignment: CDR1 LNHDA and CDR2 SQIVND (reference sequence). CDR3 size: 12 residues. The germline V and J ends were trimmed by 8 bases and 5 bases, with 9 bases remaining between them. As DNA, the CDR3 is TGTGCCAGTTCCGCGAGGAATGAAAAACTGTTTTTT. This encodes CASSARNEKLFF.

This clone was seen only once. This chain uses TRBV4-3 with TRBJ2-3, with TRBD2 matching 14 bases. Unmatched junction bases numbered 6, after V lost 0 bases and J lost 4 bases. Germline CDR1 reads LGHNA; CDR2 reads YSLEER. The CDR3 has 18 amino acids. CDR3 amino acids: CASSQDLRTSGRSDTQYF. The DNA of the CDR3 is TGCGCCAGCAGCCAAGATCTGAGGACTAGCGGGAGGTCAGATACGCAGTATTTT.

The J gene is TRBJ2-3, the V gene TRBV6-1; 10 bases are shared with TRBD2. J was trimmed by 4 bases and V by 1 base; bases with no gene match: 5. Germline-derived CDR1 and CDR2 are MNHNS and SASEGT. This CDR3 has 16 amino acids. CDR3 sequence: CASSEGSGRGADTQYF. The CDR3 DNA reads TGTGCCAGCAGTGAAGGAAGCGGGAGGGGGGCAGATACGCAGTATTTT.

V and J are TRBV3-1 (or the pseudogene TRBV3-2) and TRBJ2-3, with 8 bases matching TRBD2. The CDR3 covers 18 residues. Germline trimming cut 0 bases from V and 10 bases from J; bases unmatched to any gene: 18. Germline V gene data show CDR1 as LGHDT and CDR2 as YNNKEL (reference sequence). CDR3 sequence reads: CASSQDSSRAGGPRAQYF. The CDR3 DNA sequence: TGTGCCAGCAGCCAAGATTCCTCTAGGGCGGGGGGACCAAGGGCGCAGTATTTT.

The chain couples TRBV19 to TRBJ1-4; 7 bases agree with TRBD1. Trimming took 3 bases from V and 8 from J; bases not matched to a gene: 3. Germline values: CDR1 LNHDA, CDR2 SQIVND (reference sequence). The CDR3 has 13 amino acids. The chain's CDR3 is CASSIARGEKLFF. Here the CDR3 DNA reads TGTGCCAGTAGTATCGCCAGGGGGGAAAAACTGTTTTTT.

Here the CDR3 DNA reads TGTGCTAGTGGTTTGGGGGCGGGAGGTCGATACTTAGGGGAGCTGTTTTTT. Protein product: CASGLGAGGRYLGELFF. This chain connects TRBV12-5 to TRBJ2-2, with 8 nucleotides matching TRBD2. V was pared by 1 base and J by 8 bases, with 12 bases of the junction left unmatched. In germline, CDR1 is LGHNT, CDR2 FRNRAP. The CDR3 loop spans 17 amino acids.

This clone was detected once. The chain combines TRBV9 with TRBJ1-3, with 8 bases lining up with TRBD1. Germline trimming cut 3 bases from V and 1 base from J; bases unmatched to any gene: 18. Germline V gene lookup returns CDR1 SGDLS and CDR2 YYNGEE. The CDR3 is made up of 20 amino acids. CDR3 bases: TGTGCCAGCAGCGGAAATCGAGGTACAGGGGGAGCTGGGTCTGGAAACACCATATATTTT. Its translation is CASSGNRGTGGAGSGNTIYF.

This chain connects TRBV19 to TRBJ1-4; TRBD1 matches 8 bases. J lost 5 bases, V lost 3 bases, and 8 bases had no gene match. CDR1 and CDR2 (germline): LNHDA, SQIVND (reference sequence). This CDR3 is 16 amino acids long. The CDR3 is CASSIGVRQGNEKLFF. The CDR3 nucleotides read TGTGCCAGTAGTATTGGGGTCCGACAGGGGAATGAAAAACTGTTTTTT.

This chain connects TRBV29-1 to TRBJ2-3; TRBD2 is a possible D gene (5 bases). CDR3 length: 12 amino acids. V shed 8 bases and J shed 1 base, with 10 bases lying between them. Germline V CDR1 and CDR2: SQVTM, ANQGSEA. CDR3 amino acids: CSYPRGTDTQYF. The CDR3, as DNA: TGCAGCTACCCGAGGGGCACAGATACGCAGTATTTT.

This chain connects TRBV15 to TRBJ2-2; 8 positions match TRBD2. The CDR3 loop spans 17 amino acids. J lost 3 bases, V lost 3 bases, and 9 bases had no gene match. The germline CDR1 and CDR2 sequences are LNHNV and YYDKDF (reference sequence). CDR3 in DNA: TGTGCCACCAGCAGTTGGTCAAGCGGGGGAGACACCGGGGAGCTGTTTTTT. Its translation: CATSSWSSGGDTGELFF.

The CDR3 coding sequence is TGCGCCAGCAGCTTCGACTCGAGGACCGGGGAGCTGTTTTTT. Encoded protein: CASSFDSRTGELFF. The genes are TRBV5-1 and TRBJ2-2, with no clear D. The germline V gene has CDR1 SGHRS and CDR2 YFSETQ. CDR3 length: 14 residues. The germline V and J ends were trimmed by 2 bases and 5 bases, with 10 bases remaining between them.

The V call is TRBV7-3, the J call TRBJ2-1; 7 bases map to TRBD2. Germline V lookup: CDR1 SGHTA, CDR2 FQGTGA. This CDR3 spans 13 amino acids. V lost 5 bases and J lost 8; bases outside the gene matches: 6. CDR3 bases: TGTGCCAGCAGCCTGCTGGGGGGGGATGAGCAGTTCTTC. It specifies CASSLLGGDEQFF.

The chain uses TRBV28 and TRBJ2-4; 10 nucleotides align to TRBD1. Germline CDR1 MDHEN, CDR2 SYDVKM. J lost 5 bases, V lost 10 bases, and 8 bases had no gene match. The CDR3 is 14 amino acids. Here the CDR3 DNA reads TGTGCCATCCGAGACAGGGGGCAGCAAAACATTCAGTACTTC. This gives the protein CAIRDRGQQNIQYF.

The genes are TRBV15 and TRBJ1-4; D is ambiguous. CDR1 and CDR2 (germline): LNHNV, YYDKDF (reference sequence). The V end was cut by 0 bases, the J end by 4 bases, with 6 bases between. The CDR3 length is 14 residues. CDR3 loop: CATSRDGSNEKLFF. The CDR3 region has the DNA TGTGCCACCAGCAGAGATGGGAGTAATGAAAAACTGTTTTTT.

The V and J genes are TRBV28 and TRBJ1-1; 9 bases align to TRBD1. CDR1 is MDHEN, CDR2 SYDVKM, per germline. The CDR3 totals 16 residues. J lost 7 bases, V lost 5 bases, and 14 bases had no gene match. The CDR3: CASSTPGQGRKGEAFF. The CDR3 nucleotides are TGTGCCAGCAGTACGCCGGGACAGGGTCGGAAGGGTGAAGCTTTCTTT.

CDR3 bases: TGCGCCAGCAGCTCACCGGGACAGGGGGTAGGTGGCTACACCTTC. Protein: CASSSPGQGVGGYTF. The chain combines TRBV5-1 with TRBJ1-2, with TRBD1 matching over 11 bases. The CDR3 runs to 15 residues. V shed 3 bases, J shed 7 bases, and the junction held 8 bases outside the gene matches. Germline V lookup: CDR1 SGHRS, CDR2 YFSETQ.

This sequence joins TRBV27 and TRBJ2-3, with 9 nucleotides matching TRBD1. V dropped 2 bases and J dropped 4; count of bases not matched to a gene: 4. Germline CDR1 MNHEY, CDR2 SMNVEV (reference sequence). This CDR3 is built from 15 residues. The CDR3: CASSLETGGPDTQYF. CDR3 bases: TGTGCCAGCAGTTTAGAGACAGGGGGGCCAGATACGCAGTATTTT.

V gene TRBV6-5 combines with J gene TRBJ2-2, with TRBD1 identical over 8 bases. V was pared by 7 bases and J by 6 bases, with 7 bases of the junction left unmatched. Germline loops: CDR1 MNHEY, CDR2 SVGAGI. The length of the CDR3 is 14 residues. The CDR3, as DNA: TGTGCCAGCACCCGGACAGGGTGGGCCGGGGAGCTGTTTTTT. Amino acids: CASTRTGWAGELFF.

The chain is built from TRBV5-6 and TRBJ2-7; 10 bases agree with TRBD1. Per germline, CDR1 SGHDT and CDR2 YYEEEE. CDR3 size: 15 residues. With 4 bases clipped from V and 4 bases from J, the junction kept 8 bases outside the gene matches. CDR3 nucleotides: TGTGCCAGCAGCCTCGCCGGGACAGGGGATTACGAGCAGTACGTC. Protein product: CASSLAGTGDYEQYV.

This chain connects TRBV11-3 to TRBJ2-5; TRBD1 is a possible D gene (6 bases). Germline values: CDR1 SGHNT, CDR2 YENEEA. The length of the CDR3 is 14 residues. Deletions cut 4 bases from V and 4 bases from J, with 13 bases between. The CDR3 here is CASSSGEGIETQYF. The CDR3 DNA reads as TGTGCCAGCAGCTCAGGGGAAGGGATAGAGACCCAGTACTTC.

This rearrangement joins TRBV3-1 (or the pseudogene TRBV3-2) to TRBJ2-1, with 8 positions matching TRBD2. J gave up 7 bases and V 2 bases, and 10 bases lay outside the gene matches. Germline V lookup: CDR1 LGHDT, CDR2 YNNKEL (reference sequence). The CDR3 contains 16 residues. The CDR3, as DNA: TGTGCCAGCAGCCAAATGAAACGGGGGGGCCAAAATGAGCAGTTCTTC. It codes for CASSQMKRGGQNEQFF.